This TCR beta chain was recorded in a study of cytomegalovirus exposure and HLA in healthy donors. Trimming took off 4 bases at V and 6 bases at J, with 17 bases between the two ends. In germline, CDR1 is SGHDT, CDR2 YYEEEE. CDR3 length: 16 amino acids. Vbeta (60) and Jbeta (13) primers were used in the PCR. The data were produced by immunoSEQ multiplex PCR, yet TCRdb's version contains in-frame clones alone and is incomplete. The sample gives 150,000 to 200,000 clones, 80% of which show up once; approximately 15% is in the top ten. Study-level results: One cluster of highly shared sequence variants probably arose as a sequencing artifact. V segments that were indistinguishable, TRBV6-2 and TRBV6-3 among them, were omitted from analysis.

This clone showed up just once. What it binds is unknown. The genes are TRBV5-6 and TRBJ1-6, with D possibly being TRBD1 (5 bases). The source is a woman between 40 and 55 years old in good health and CMV-seronegative. Input material: PBMCs. The CDR3 spells CASSTGGGVSNSPLHF. The CDR3 nucleotides are TGTGCCAGCAGCACGGGTGGGGGGGTCTCTAATTCACCCCTCCACTTT.